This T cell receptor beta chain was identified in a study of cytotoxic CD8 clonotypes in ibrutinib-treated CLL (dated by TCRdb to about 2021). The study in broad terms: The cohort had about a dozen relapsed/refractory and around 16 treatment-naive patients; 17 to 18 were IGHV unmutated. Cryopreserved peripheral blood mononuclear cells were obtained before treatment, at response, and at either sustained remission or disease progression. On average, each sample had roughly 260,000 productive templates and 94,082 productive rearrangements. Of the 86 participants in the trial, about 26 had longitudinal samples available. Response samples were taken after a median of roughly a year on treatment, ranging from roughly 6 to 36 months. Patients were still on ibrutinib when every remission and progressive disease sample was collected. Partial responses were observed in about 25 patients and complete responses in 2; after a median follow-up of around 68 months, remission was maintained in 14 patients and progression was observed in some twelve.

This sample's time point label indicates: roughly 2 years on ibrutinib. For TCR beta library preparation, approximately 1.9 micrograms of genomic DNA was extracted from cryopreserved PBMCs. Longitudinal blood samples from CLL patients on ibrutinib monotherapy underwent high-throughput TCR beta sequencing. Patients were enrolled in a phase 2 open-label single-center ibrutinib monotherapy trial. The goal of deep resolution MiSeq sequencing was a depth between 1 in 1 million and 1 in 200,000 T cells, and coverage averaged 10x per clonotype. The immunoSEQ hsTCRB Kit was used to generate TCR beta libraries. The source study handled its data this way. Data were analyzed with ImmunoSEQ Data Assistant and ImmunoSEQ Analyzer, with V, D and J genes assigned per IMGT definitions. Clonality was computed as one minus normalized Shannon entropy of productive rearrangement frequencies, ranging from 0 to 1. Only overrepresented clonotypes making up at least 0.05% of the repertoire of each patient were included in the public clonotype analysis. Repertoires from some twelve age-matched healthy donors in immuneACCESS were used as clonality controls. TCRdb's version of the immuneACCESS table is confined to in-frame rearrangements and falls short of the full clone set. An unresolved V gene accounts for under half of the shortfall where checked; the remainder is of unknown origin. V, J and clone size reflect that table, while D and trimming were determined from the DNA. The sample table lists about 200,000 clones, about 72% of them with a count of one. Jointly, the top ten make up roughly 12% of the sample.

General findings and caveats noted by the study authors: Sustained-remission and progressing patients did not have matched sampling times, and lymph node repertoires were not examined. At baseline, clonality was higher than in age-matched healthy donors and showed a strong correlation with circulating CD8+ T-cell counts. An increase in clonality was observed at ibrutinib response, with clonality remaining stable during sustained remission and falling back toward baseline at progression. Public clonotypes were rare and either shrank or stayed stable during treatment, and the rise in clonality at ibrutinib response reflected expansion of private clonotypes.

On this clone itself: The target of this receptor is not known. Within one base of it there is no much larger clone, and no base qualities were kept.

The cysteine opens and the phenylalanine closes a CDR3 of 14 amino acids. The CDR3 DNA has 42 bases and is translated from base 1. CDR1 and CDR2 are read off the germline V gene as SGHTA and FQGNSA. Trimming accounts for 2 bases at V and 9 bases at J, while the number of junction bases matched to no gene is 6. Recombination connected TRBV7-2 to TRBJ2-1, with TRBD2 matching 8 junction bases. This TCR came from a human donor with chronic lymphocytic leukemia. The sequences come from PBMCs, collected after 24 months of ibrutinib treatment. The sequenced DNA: TGTGCCAGCAGCTTACTGCGGGAGGATTTTGAGCAGTTCTTC. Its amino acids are CASSLLREDFEQFF.